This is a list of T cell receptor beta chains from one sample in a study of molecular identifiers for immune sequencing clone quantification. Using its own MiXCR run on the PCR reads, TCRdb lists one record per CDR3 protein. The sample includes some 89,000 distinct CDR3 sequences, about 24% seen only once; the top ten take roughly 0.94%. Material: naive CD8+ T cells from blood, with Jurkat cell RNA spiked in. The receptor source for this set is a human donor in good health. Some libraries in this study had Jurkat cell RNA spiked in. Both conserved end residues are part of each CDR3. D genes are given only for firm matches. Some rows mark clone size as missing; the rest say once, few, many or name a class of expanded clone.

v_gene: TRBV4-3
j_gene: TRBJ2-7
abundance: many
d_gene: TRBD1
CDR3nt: TGCGCCAGCAGCCAACCGGGACAGGGAAAGGATGAGCAGTACTTC
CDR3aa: CASSQPGQGKDEQYF

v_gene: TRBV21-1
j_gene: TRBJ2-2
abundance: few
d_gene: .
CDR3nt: TGTGCCAGCAGGAGACTAGCGCGGAACACCGGGGAGCTGTTTTTT
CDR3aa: CASRRLARNTGELFF

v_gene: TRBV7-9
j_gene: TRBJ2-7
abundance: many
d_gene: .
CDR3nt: TGTGCCAGCAGCGAAGCGGGCCTGTCGTACGAGCAGTACTTC
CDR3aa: CASSEAGLSYEQYF

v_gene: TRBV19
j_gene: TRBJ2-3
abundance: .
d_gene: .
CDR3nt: TGTGCCAGTAGCACCGTGGGGGGAAGTACAGATACGCAGTATTTT
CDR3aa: CASSTVGGSTDTQYF

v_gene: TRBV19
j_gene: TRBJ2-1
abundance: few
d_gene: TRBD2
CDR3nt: TGTGCCAGTAGTATAGAGGGGACTAGCGGGCTGAAAGGCGATGAGCAGTTCTTC
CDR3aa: CASSIEGTSGLKGDEQFF

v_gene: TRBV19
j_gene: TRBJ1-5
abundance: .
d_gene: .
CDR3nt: TGTGCCAGTAGCGCCGGCCCGGGTGAGCCTCAGCCCCAGCATTTT
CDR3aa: CASSAGPGEPQPQHF

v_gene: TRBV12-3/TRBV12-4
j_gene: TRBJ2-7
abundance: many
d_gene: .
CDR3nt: TGTGCCAGCAGTTTATCCGACAGCTCCTACGAGCAGTACTTC
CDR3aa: CASSLSDSSYEQYF

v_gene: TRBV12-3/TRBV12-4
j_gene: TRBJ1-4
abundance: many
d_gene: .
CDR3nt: TGTGCCAGCAGTTTAGGGGGGCCTAACGAAAAACTGTTTTTT
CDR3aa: CASSLGGPNEKLFF

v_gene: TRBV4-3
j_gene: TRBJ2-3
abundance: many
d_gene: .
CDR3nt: TGCGCCAGCAGCCAAGACCTTAGACTAGACAGCAGGACAGATACGCAGTATTTT
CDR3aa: CASSQDLRLDSRTDTQYF

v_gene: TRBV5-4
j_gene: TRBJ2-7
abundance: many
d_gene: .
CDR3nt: TGTGCCAGCAGCTTGGACAGGTCCGCCTACGAGCAGTACTTC
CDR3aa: CASSLDRSAYEQYF

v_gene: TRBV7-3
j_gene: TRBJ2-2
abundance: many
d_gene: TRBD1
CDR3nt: TGTGCCAGCAGCTTATTGGGACAGGAGAACACCGGGGAGCTGTTTTTT
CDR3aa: CASSLLGQENTGELFF

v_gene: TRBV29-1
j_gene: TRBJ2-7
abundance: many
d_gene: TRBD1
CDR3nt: TGCAGCGTGCCTTATGTGGCAGGGGGCCGACTCGAGCAGTACTTC
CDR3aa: CSVPYVAGGRLEQYF

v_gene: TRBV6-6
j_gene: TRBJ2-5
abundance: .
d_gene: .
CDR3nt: TGTGCCAGCAGTTACTCCGACAGCGGTCGGGGCCGAGAGACCCAGTACTTC
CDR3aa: CASSYSDSGRGRETQYF

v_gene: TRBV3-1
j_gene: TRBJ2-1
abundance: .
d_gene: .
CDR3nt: TGTGCCAGCAGCCAAGCGCCTCCATTCTCCTGCAATGAGCAGTTCTTC
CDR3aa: CASSQAPPFSCNEQFF

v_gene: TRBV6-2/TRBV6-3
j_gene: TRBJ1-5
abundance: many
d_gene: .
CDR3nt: TGTGCCAGCAGCACGACCGTCAGAATGCCCCAGCATTTT
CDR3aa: CASSTTVRMPQHF

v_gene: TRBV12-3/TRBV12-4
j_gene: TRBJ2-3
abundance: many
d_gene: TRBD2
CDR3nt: TGTGCCAGCAGTTTATGGGCTAGCGGGGTTCGCACAGATACGCAGTATTTT
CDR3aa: CASSLWASGVRTDTQYF

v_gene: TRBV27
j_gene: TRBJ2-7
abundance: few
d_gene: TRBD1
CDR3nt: TGTGCCAGCAGTCCGGGGACAGGGACAAGGGACGAGCAGTACTTC
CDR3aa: CASSPGTGTRDEQYF

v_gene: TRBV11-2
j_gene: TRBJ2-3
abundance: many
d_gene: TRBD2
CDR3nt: TGTGCCAGCAGCTTAGCCACTAGCGACGTCTTCACAGATACGCAGTATTTT
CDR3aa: CASSLATSDVFTDTQYF

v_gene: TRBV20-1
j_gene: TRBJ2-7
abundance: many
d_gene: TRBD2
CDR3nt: TGCAGTGCTACCATACTAGCGGATGTTTCCTACGAGCAGTACTTC
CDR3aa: CSATILADVSYEQYF

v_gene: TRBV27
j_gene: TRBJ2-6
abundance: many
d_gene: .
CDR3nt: TGTGCCAGCAGTTTGAACGGCTACTCTGGGGCCAACGTCCTGACTTTC
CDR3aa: CASSLNGYSGANVLTF

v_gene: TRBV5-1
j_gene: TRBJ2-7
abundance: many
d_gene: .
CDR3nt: TGCGCCAGCAGCGGGGTAGGGGAACCCTACGAGCAGTACTTC
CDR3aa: CASSGVGEPYEQYF

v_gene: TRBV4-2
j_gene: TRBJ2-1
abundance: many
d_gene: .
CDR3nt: TGTGCCAGCAGCCACCAGACTACCCCGGCCCGGGAGCAGTTCTTC
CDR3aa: CASSHQTTPAREQFF

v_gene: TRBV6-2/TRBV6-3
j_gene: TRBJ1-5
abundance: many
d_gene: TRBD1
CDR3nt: TGTGCCAGCAGTTCAGGGGGTATTCGCCCCGATTATAGCAATCAGCCCCAGCATTTT
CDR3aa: CASSSGGIRPDYSNQPQHF

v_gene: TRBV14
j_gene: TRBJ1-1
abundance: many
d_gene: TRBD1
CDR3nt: TGTGCCAGCAGCCAAAGAGGGGGCTTTGAAGCTTTCTTT
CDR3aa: CASSQRGGFEAFF

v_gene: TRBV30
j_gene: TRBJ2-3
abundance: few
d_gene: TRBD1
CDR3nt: TGTGCCTGGGGACAGGGTATCACAGATACGCAGTATTTT
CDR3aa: CAWGQGITDTQYF

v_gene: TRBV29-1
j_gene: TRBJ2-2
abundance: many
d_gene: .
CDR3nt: TGCAGCGCCCTACCGGACAGGAACACCGGGGAGCTGTTTTTT
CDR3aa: CSALPDRNTGELFF

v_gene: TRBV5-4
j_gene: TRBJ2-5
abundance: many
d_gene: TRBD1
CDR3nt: TGTGCCAGCAGCTTGGAGGGGGCGGGAGAGACCCAGTACTTC
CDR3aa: CASSLEGAGETQYF

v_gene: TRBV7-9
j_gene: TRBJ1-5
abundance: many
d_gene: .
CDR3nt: TGTGCCAGCAGCCAGGCAGGGAGACCCCAGCATTTT
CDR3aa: CASSQAGRPQHF

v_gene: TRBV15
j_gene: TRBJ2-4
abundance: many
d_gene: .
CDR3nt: TGTGCCACCAGCTCTCGTGGAGGCTCCCTAAACATTCAGTACTTC
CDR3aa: CATSSRGGSLNIQYF